This TCR beta chain is from a study of T-cell reconstitution after alpha-beta-depleted transplantation in children. This clonotype appeared many times. Researchers prepared the TCRbeta library using unique molecular identifiers, the study reports. TCRdb re-called the PCR reads through MiXCR, storing one row per CDR3 protein. The sample gives approximately 640,000 distinct CDR3 sequences, 16% of which show up once; 1.1% is in the top ten. The TCR was taken from a human donor who donated a stem cell graft to a child with acute myeloid leukemia. The specimen was PBMCs from the stem cell graft donor, collected from the stem cell graft.

Written as DNA, the CDR3 is TGCAGCGGAGGGGACAGGGGAGCTTATGGCTACACCTTC. Translated, it gives CSGGDRGAYGYTF. V usage is TRBV29-1 and J usage is TRBJ1-2; the match to TRBD1 covers 10 bases. This CDR3 comprises 13 residues. The ends lost 7 bases at V and 5 bases at J; junction bases unmatched: 7. The germline V gene has CDR1 SQVTM and CDR2 ANQGSEA.